This T cell receptor beta chain was recovered during a study of OX40 agonist ivuxolimab in advanced cancers. Study-level information: While on treatment, patients had intravenous ivuxolimab at 0.01 to 10 mg/kg every 2 weeks.

Study conclusions and caveats: CD8+ T cells (on average) carried more expanded clones than CD4+ T cells.

Clones were read by immunoSEQ multiplex PCR, and TCRdb kept only the in-frame ones, dropping some. The profile shows roughly 89,000 clones, around 80% of them singletons. The V gene's germline CDR1 is MGHRA and CDR2 YSYEKL. V dropped 2 bases and J dropped 6 bases, with 20 bases sitting between them. This CDR3 has 18 residues. Peripheral blood came from all dose cohorts at three timepoints. Of note for this clone: What it binds is unknown.

This chain links TRBV4-1 with TRBJ1-6; D is possibly TRBD1 (6 bases). This clonotype originated in an adult with an advanced solid tumor such as melanoma, head and neck, liver or kidney cancer. Here the sequenced sample was CD4+ or CD8+ T cells sorted from blood, taken in a trial of the OX40 agonist ivuxolimab. In DNA form, the CDR3 reads TGCGCCAGCAGCCAACTGGACAGCTCACGAAGGAGTAATTCACCCCTCCACTTT. This gives the protein CASSQLDSSRRSNSPLHF.